The clone carrying this T cell receptor (beta chain) was counted between two and nine times. Its antigen is currently unknown. The data originate from a study of beta chain features in type 1 diabetes. The entirety of the isolated RNA underwent reverse transcription, so expressed TCRB transcripts were sequenced. Sequenced by immunoSEQ multiplex PCR; TCRdb stores in-frame clones only, minus some. The sample includes just over 600,000 clones, 15% of them seen just once. Trimming removed 2 bases from V and 7 bases from J; junction bases left unmatched: 20. Germline CDR1 is SGHVS and CDR2 is FNYEAQ. The CDR3 runs to 20 residues. Stem cell-like memory, regulatory, central memory and naive CD4+ cells were sorted via CD45RO/CCR7/CD25/CD127/CD95/CD27. Study-level results: In these data, an HLA type influence on TCRB rearrangement remained unresolved.

This clonotype was sampled from a man aged 18 to 30 in good health. The gene calls are TRBV7-6 and TRBJ1-4; TRBD1 agrees at 9 bases. The sequenced material came from naive CD4+ T cells from blood. The CDR3 region is CASSLNPGSVDRGRVEKLFF. CDR3 bases: TGTGCCAGCAGCTTAAACCCCGGTTCGGTGGACAGGGGTCGGGTTGAAAAACTGTTTTTT.